The next 8 T cell receptor beta chains were all read from a single sample in a study of cytomegalovirus exposure and HLA in healthy donors listed by TCRdb under 2017. Library preparation employed the immunoSEQ multiplex PCR assay. For the multiplex PCR, a mixture combining 60 forward primers for TCR Vbeta segments and 13 reverse primers for TCR Jbeta segments was used. The clones in this table, taken by TCRdb from immuneACCESS, are in-frame only. Not every clone is retained; where verified, under half of the shortfall comes from an unresolved V gene, and the cause of the rest is unknown. This sample has 150,000 to 200,000 clones in its table, and about 76% of those were observed once. More than 1.5% of the sample is held by the ten biggest clonotypes. What was sequenced was PBMCs. The receptors shown here come from a woman between 45 and 65 years old in good health and CMV-seronegative.

For this clone: In the same sample, other DNA sequences code for this CDR3. The rearrangement links TRBV4-3 to TRBJ2-5; D may be TRBD1 (6 bases). CDR3 size: 13 residues. The V end was cut by 0 bases, the J end by 4 bases, with 6 bases between. Germline CDR1 LGHNA, CDR2 YSLEER. The CDR3 nucleotides read TGCGCCAGCAGCCAAGACAGGGGAGAGACCCAGTACTTC. Amino acid sequence: CASSQDRGETQYF.

This clone was seen a handful of times. This chain links TRBV5-1 with TRBJ2-1, with 8 nucleotides matching TRBD2. This CDR3 is built from 15 residues. V lost 4 bases and J lost 5; bases outside the gene matches: 8. Germline assignment: CDR1 SGHRS and CDR2 YFSETQ. This chain's CDR3 is CASSRGSGGNNEQFF. DNA of the CDR3: TGCGCCAGCAGCAGGGGGTCGGGAGGGAACAATGAGCAGTTCTTC.

The rearrangement links TRBV19 to TRBJ1-5; TRBD1 aligns across 9 bases. Germline trimming cut 5 bases from V and 5 bases from J; bases unmatched to any gene: 10. Germline V gene data show CDR1 as LNHDA and CDR2 as SQIVND (reference sequence). The CDR3 length is 16 residues. The CDR3 DNA reads as TGTGCCAGTAGTCGACAGGGGGTCTTATTGGATCAGCCCCAGCATTTT. Translating gives CASSRQGVLLDQPQHF.

The gene calls are TRBV2 and TRBJ1-1; D gene unclear. Trimming pared 4 bases from V and 2 bases from J, leaving 11 bases between. The V gene's germline CDR1 is SNHLY and CDR2 FYNNEI. The CDR3 consists of 14 residues. The CDR3 loop reads CASSVQSVNTEAFF. The CDR3 bases are TGTGCCAGCAGTGTCCAGAGCGTTAACACTGAAGCTTTCTTT.

The J gene is TRBJ2-1, the V gene TRBV5-1, with D perhaps matching TRBD2 (5 bases). V gave up 0 bases and J gave up 2 bases, with 9 bases separating them. Germline-derived CDR1 and CDR2 are SGHRS and YFSETQ. This CDR3 contains 15 residues. The CDR3: CASSLEGLPYNEQFF. CDR3 DNA sequence: TGCGCCAGCAGCTTGGAAGGACTTCCCTACAATGAGCAGTTCTTC.

This chain joins TRBV7-9 and TRBJ2-5, with a weak D call TRBD2 (6 bases). V was clipped by 5 bases and J by 2 bases, with 15 bases between them. The CDR3 has 15 residues. Germline CDR1 SEHNR, CDR2 FQNEAQ (reference sequence). In DNA, the CDR3 is TGTGCCAGCAGCATCCGGGCTAGCGAGCAAGAGACCCAGTACTTC. It codes for CASSIRASEQETQYF. Combining the CDR3 with reference TRBV7-9 and TRBJ2-5 gives the whole variable domain DTGVSQNPRHKITKRGQNVTFRCDPISEHNRLYWYRQTLGQGPEFLTYFQNEAQLEKSRLLSDRFSAERPKGSFSTLEIQRTEQGDSAMYLCASSIRASEQETQYFGPGTRLLVL.

This clone occurred a few times. The rearrangement links TRBV4-3 to TRBJ1-1; D call uncertain. The CDR3 length is 16 residues. The germline V gene encodes CDR1 LGHNA and CDR2 YSLEER. Trimming shortened V by 0 bases and J by 4 bases, and 15 bases separated the two germline ends. Here the CDR3 reads CASSQDLLGEVTEAFF. In nucleotides, the CDR3 is TGCGCCAGCAGCCAAGATCTTCTGGGTGAGGTCACTGAAGCTTTCTTT.

The chain is built from TRBV4-3 and TRBJ1-1, with no clear D. Looked up from germline, CDR1 is LGHNA and CDR2 is YSLEER. CDR3 size: 19 residues. The V end lost 0 bases, the J end lost 7 bases, and 27 bases lay between the germline ends. The CDR3 spells CASSQDLPREITGYFEAFF. The CDR3 region has the DNA TGCGCCAGCAGCCAAGATTTGCCGCGGGAAATTACTGGGTATTTTGAAGCTTTCTTT.